Described below is a single T cell receptor (beta chain) sequence and its context. The data originate from a study of blood T cell repertoires in COVID-19. Study overall: Samples came from the United States, Italy and Spain, spanning acute and convalescent COVID-19. Sample material is recorded as cDNA or gDNA derived from T cells, B-cell-depleted T cells, or PBMCs.

Patients from Seattle were sampled longitudinally, starting during active infection. Authors' methods: Amplifying reference gene primers gave estimates of nucleated cell counts. The method was immunoSEQ multiplex PCR; TCRdb's version includes in-frame clones alone and lacks a portion of them. That table furnishes V, J and clone size, whereas the DNA furnished D and trimming. This sample has about 270,000 clones, with roughly nine tenths found just once. The clonotype comes from a woman aged 25 to 39 with COVID-19, enrolled during active disease. Sequenced sample: peripheral blood.

CDR3 coding DNA: TGTGCCAGTAGTATAAGCGACAGGGATTTGGCTAACTATGGCTACACCTTC. It codes for CASSISDRDLANYGYTF. This chain links TRBV19 with TRBJ1-2; 7 positions match TRBD1. The CDR3 is made up of 17 amino acids. Germline V gene sequence: CDR1 LNHDA, CDR2 SQIVND (reference sequence). The J segment lost 0 bases and the V segment lost 2 bases, leaving 9 bases of the junction unmatched. Full variable domain (rest looked up from reference TRBV19 and TRBJ1-2): DGGITQSPKYLFRKEGQNVTLSCEQNLNHDAMYWYRQDPGQGLRLIYYSQIVNDFQKGDIAEGYSVSREKKESFPLTVTSAQKNPTAFYLCASSISDRDLANYGYTFGSGTRLTVV.